Following are 20 T cell receptor beta chains from one sample sequenced in a study of CD8+ T cells in alopecia areata. Sequencing relied on a cDNA template that was reverse transcribed from extracted RNA. Profiling relied on immunoSEQ multiplex PCR, and the TCRdb table lists in-frame clones only, not all of them. Counted here are under 40,000 clones, roughly 50% occurring once; the ten biggest clones make up around 43%. The source material was NKG2D-high CD8+ T cells sorted from blood. These receptors originate from a human donor with alopecia areata.

The rearrangement uses TRBV23-1 and TRBJ1-2; a possible D gene is TRBD1 (5 bases). TRBV23-1 is assigned to the ORF class and has an uncertain function. The CDR3 contains 15 residues. V lost 6 bases, J lost 4 bases, and 18 bases lay in between. As DNA, the CDR3 is TGCGCCAGCAGCCTGGCGGACACGCCTTCCTATGGCTACACCTTC. It specifies CASSLADTPSYGYTF.

This rearrangement joins TRBV13 to TRBJ2-1; 10 bases line up with TRBD2. CDR3 size: 16 residues. Looked up from germline, CDR1 is PRHDT and CDR2 is FYEKMQ (reference sequence). Trimming took 1 base from V and 2 from J; bases not matched to a gene: 2. CDR3 sequence (DNA): TGTGCCAGCAGCTTAGATAGCGGGGGGCCCTACAATGAGCAGTTCTTC. This codes for CASSLDSGGPYNEQFF.

The chain combines TRBV7-9 with TRBJ2-7; tentatively, D is TRBD2 (7 bases). Germline CDR1 SEHNR, CDR2 FQNEAQ (reference sequence). This CDR3 is built from 14 residues. V lost 7 bases and J lost 2, with 15 bases in between. DNA of the CDR3: TGTGCCAGCACCCACGAAGGGGGGGCCTACGAGCAGTACTTC. This sequence encodes CASTHEGGAYEQYF. The full variable domain, completed using reference TRBV7-9 and TRBJ2-7, is DTGVSQNPRHKITKRGQNVTFRCDPISEHNRLYWYRQTLGQGPEFLTYFQNEAQLEKSRLLSDRFSAERPKGSFSTLEIQRTEQGDSAMYLCASTHEGGAYEQYFGPGTRLTVT.

The V and J genes are TRBV29-1 and TRBJ1-2; D not resolved. In germline, CDR1 is SQVTM, CDR2 ANQGSEA. This CDR3 spans 12 amino acids. Between the trimmed V and J ends, which lost 6 bases and 5 bases, there was a span of 13 bases. The CDR3, as DNA: TGCAGCGTAGAACACGGGATTTATGGCTACACCTTC. This gives the protein CSVEHGIYGYTF.

This clone was counted a single time. The chain recombines TRBV7-2 with TRBJ2-5; D remains unclear. The V end was cut by 6 bases, the J end by 5 bases, with 16 bases between. The CDR3 runs 14 residues. The germline V gene has CDR1 SGHTA and CDR2 FQGNSA. In DNA, the CDR3 is TGTGCCAGCAGTTCAAAGGCGGTTCCGGAGACCCAGTACTTC. This codes for CASSSKAVPETQYF.

This clone was detected once. V usage is TRBV6-6 and J usage is TRBJ1-2; D possibly corresponds to TRBD1 (5 bases). This CDR3 is built from 10 residues. CDR1 is MNHNY and CDR2 is SVGAGI in the germline V gene (reference sequence). The CDR3 DNA sequence: TGTGGGGGGAGGGGCTATGGCTACACCTTC. Its translation is CGGRGYGYTF.

CDR3 residues: CASSLSASGHTDTQYF. The DNA of the CDR3 is TGTGCCAGCAGCTTAAGTGCTAGCGGGCACACAGATACGCAGTATTTT. The chain has TRBV7-2 and TRBJ2-3, with 8 bases matching TRBD2. This CDR3 spans 16 amino acids. Germline loops: CDR1 SGHTA, CDR2 FQGNSA. Trimming took 2 bases from V and 2 from J; bases not matched to a gene: 6.

The rearrangement links TRBV28 to TRBJ1-5; D might be TRBD1 (5 bases). The CDR3 runs 15 residues. Trimming took off 7 bases at V and 4 bases at J, with 17 bases between the two ends. Germline CDR1 is MDHEN and CDR2 is SYDVKM. CDR3 region: CASTQWRGGNQPQHF. CDR3 nucleotides: TGTGCCAGCACCCAATGGAGGGGAGGGAATCAGCCCCAGCATTTT.

In its sample, this clone was seen a few times. This chain uses TRBV19 with TRBJ1-5; maybe TRBD1 (5 bases). Germline values: CDR1 LNHDA, CDR2 SQIVND (reference sequence). Trimming took off 3 bases at V and 5 bases at J, with 11 bases between the two ends. This CDR3 spans 14 amino acids. Written as DNA, the CDR3 is TGTGCCAGTAGTATGCAGGACAATGATCAGCCCCAGCATTTT. This translates into CASSMQDNDQPQHF.

The chain combines TRBV5-1 with TRBJ2-1; either TRBD1 or TRBD2 may supply D (5 bases each). CDR1 and CDR2 from the germline V gene are SGHRS and YFSETQ. The CDR3 loop spans 13 amino acids. V was cut by 4 bases and J by 4 bases, with 9 bases left in between. The CDR3 spells CASSRDQYNEQFF. In DNA, the CDR3 is TGCGCCAGCAGCCGGGACCAATACAATGAGCAGTTCTTC. The full variable domain, rest sourced from reference TRBV5-1 and TRBJ2-1, is KAGVTQTPRYLIKTRGQQVTLSCSPISGHRSVSWYQQTPGQGLQFLFEYFSETQRNKGNFPGRFSGRQFSNSRSEMNVSTLELGDSALYLCASSRDQYNEQFFGPGTRLTVL.

This clone was found a few times. This sequence joins TRBV9 and TRBJ2-7; 7 positions agree with TRBD1. The CDR3 covers 13 residues. V lost 3 bases, J lost 6 bases, and 6 bases stayed unmatched. Germline values: CDR1 SGDLS, CDR2 YYNGEE. The CDR3 DNA follows: TGTGCCAGCAGCGAGACCGGACAGGCCGAGCAGTACTTC. Its translation is CASSETGQAEQYF. The full variable domain, its missing parts supplied by reference TRBV9 and TRBJ2-7, is DSGVTQTPKHLITATGQRVTLRCSPRSGDLSVYWYQQSLDQGLQFLIQYYNGEERAKGNILERFSAQQFPDLHSELNLSSLELGDSALYFCASSETGQAEQYFGPGTRLTVT.

This clone was counted only a few times. The V and J genes are TRBV7-2 and TRBJ2-4, with 11 bases matching TRBD2. The V gene end was trimmed by 4 bases and the J gene end by 8 bases; junction bases not matched to a gene: 16. CDR1 SGHTA and CDR2 FQGNSA come from the germline V gene. This CDR3 is built from 18 residues. This chain's CDR3 is CASSSTLGGLAVGDIQYF. CDR3 coding DNA: TGTGCCAGCAGCTCTACCCTGGGGGGACTAGCGGTCGGAGACATTCAGTACTTC. Using reference TRBV7-2 and TRBJ2-4 for the parts outside the CDR3, the full variable domain is GAGVSQSPSNKVTEKGKDVELRCDPISGHTALYWYRQSLGQGLEFLIYFQGNSAPDKSGLPSDRFSAERTGGSVSTLTIQRTQQEDSAVYLCASSSTLGGLAVGDIQYFGAGTRLSVL.

This chain connects TRBV2 to TRBJ2-1, with 7 positions matching TRBD2. The ends lost 4 bases at V and 2 bases at J; junction bases unmatched: 5. Germline V gene lookup returns CDR1 SNHLY and CDR2 FYNNEI. This CDR3 spans 15 amino acids. CDR3 amino acids: CASSALGGTYNEQFF. DNA of the CDR3: TGTGCCAGCAGTGCCCTGGGGGGGACCTACAATGAGCAGTTCTTC.

The chain combines TRBV2 with TRBJ1-2, with D unclear. The CDR3 length is 13 residues. CDR1 is SNHLY and CDR2 is FYNNEI in the germline V gene. Deletions cut 11 bases from V and 4 bases from J, with 17 bases between. The CDR3 loop is CADFRRETYGYTF. The CDR3, as DNA: TGTGCCGATTTCAGGAGGGAAACCTATGGCTACACCTTC.

The rearrangement uses TRBV2 and TRBJ1-2; TRBD1 matches 7 bases. The ends lost 5 bases at V and 4 bases at J; junction bases unmatched: 10. The CDR3 sequence is 15 residues long. Germline assignment: CDR1 SNHLY and CDR2 FYNNEI. This chain's CDR3 is CASSRAGQNVYGYTF. Here the CDR3 DNA reads TGTGCCAGCAGTCGGGCGGGACAGAATGTCTATGGCTACACCTTC.

This clone showed up just a few times. CDR3 residues: CASVDTPMAYNEQFF. The CDR3 DNA is TGTGCCAGCGTCGATACTCCGATGGCCTACAATGAGCAGTTCTTC. The V gene is TRBV28, the J gene TRBJ2-1, with D unresolved. The CDR3 runs 15 residues. Germline V gene data show CDR1 as MDHEN and CDR2 as SYDVKM. Trimming removed 8 bases at V and 2 bases at J, with 16 bases between.

There are a few counts of this clone. The J gene is TRBJ2-1, the V gene TRBV13; D perhaps matches TRBD1 (6 bases). This CDR3 is built from 14 residues. From germline, CDR1 is PRHDT and CDR2 FYEKMQ (reference sequence). Between the trimmed V and J ends, which lost 7 bases and 7 bases, there was a span of 17 bases. For the CDR3, the DNA is TGTGCCAGCAAAACAGGGACCTTAACAAATGAGCAGTTCTTC. This translates into CASKTGTLTNEQFF.

The V call is TRBV7-3, the J call TRBJ1-1; D might be TRBD1 (5 bases). Trimming removed 1 base from V and 7 bases from J, with 7 bases in between. This CDR3 has 12 residues. Per the germline V gene, CDR1 is SGHTA and CDR2 is FQGTGA. CDR3 DNA sequence: TGTGCCAGCAGCTTAAGTGGGGGTGAAGCTTTCTTT. Protein: CASSLSGGEAFF. Together with reference TRBV7-3 and TRBJ1-1, the CDR3 gives the full variable domain: GAGVSQTPSNKVTEKGKYVELRCDPISGHTALYWYRQSLGQGPEFLIYFQGTGAADDSGLPNDRFFAVRPEGSVSTLKIQRTERGDSAVYLCASSLSGGEAFFGQGTRLTVV.

The chain recombines TRBV11-2 with TRBJ2-1; the D is unclear. The CDR3 is made up of 13 amino acids. V gave up 0 bases and J gave up 7 bases, with 7 bases separating them. Germline CDR1 and CDR2: SGHAT and FQNNGV. The CDR3 bases are TGTGCCAGCAGCTTAGAGTGGGGAAATGAGCAGTTCTTC. Translation gives CASSLEWGNEQFF.

This clone has more than one count but fewer than ten. The V and J genes are TRBV9 and TRBJ2-1; the D is unclear. The CDR3 totals 10 residues. V gave up 3 bases and J gave up 7 bases, with 2 bases separating them. In germline, CDR1 is SGDLS, CDR2 YYNGEE. CDR3 DNA sequence: TGTGCCAGCAGCGGGAATGAGCAGTTCTTC. Amino acid sequence: CASSGNEQFF.